Following are 23 T cell receptor beta chains from one sample sequenced in a study of Ad26.COV2.S vaccination and SARS-CoV-2 variants. As to treatment: some 19 received Ad26.COV2.S at low or high dose, single or two shots; 5 received placebo; per-sample allocation not given. Samples analyzed were those drawn on day 63 after the first vaccine or placebo injection. The table came from immunoSEQ multiplex PCR; TCRdb's copy has only in-frame clones and leaves some out. This table has over 400,000 clones, roughly 90% appearing once. This material consisted of peripheral blood, taken in a trial of Ad26.COV2.S vaccine versus placebo. Every receptor here comes from a person aged 18-65 years who received the Ad26.COV2.S COVID-19 vaccine or a placebo.

This chain joins TRBV7-9 and TRBJ2-7; tentative D call: TRBD1 (6 bases). Trimming took off 1 base at V and 0 bases at J, with 10 bases between the two ends. The CDR3 is made up of 15 amino acids. From germline, CDR1 is SEHNR and CDR2 FQNEAQ (reference sequence). CDR3 residues: CASSLVAGASYEQYF. CDR3 bases: TGTGCCAGCAGCTTAGTGGCAGGGGCCTCCTACGAGCAGTACTTC.

The chain recombines TRBV5-4 with TRBJ1-1; D is uncertain. The CDR3 spans 13 residues. Trimming cost V 2 bases and J 3 bases, with 8 bases left between them. Per germline, CDR1 SGHNT and CDR2 YYREEE (reference sequence). The DNA for the CDR3 is TGTGCCAGCAGCTTCGACATGTACACTGAAGCTTTCTTT. It is translated as CASSFDMYTEAFF.

In nucleotides, the CDR3 is TGTGCCAGCAGACGCATGTCAAATTACTACGAGCAGTACTTC. Translating it yields CASRRMSNYYEQYF. The chain has TRBV28 and TRBJ2-7; D remains ambiguous. Germline lookup yields CDR1 MDHEN and CDR2 SYDVKM. Between the trimmed V and J ends, which lost 6 bases and 3 bases, there was a span of 15 bases. The CDR3 has 14 amino acids.

The chain has TRBV2 and TRBJ1-2; 9 bases are a match to TRBD1. CDR3 size: 14 residues. V trimming: 6 bases; J trimming: 6 bases; junction bases outside the gene matches: 8. Germline CDR1 and CDR2: SNHLY and FYNNEI. The CDR3 DNA is TGTGCCAGCAGGGACAGGGGCGGTTTCGATGGCTACACCTTC. Encoded protein: CASRDRGGFDGYTF.

V usage is TRBV6-4 and J usage is TRBJ2-3; no firm D call. CDR3 length equals 13 residues. V was shortened by 3 bases and J by 1 base, with 5 bases between the two germline ends. Germline values: CDR1 MRHNA, CDR2 SNTAGT. DNA of the CDR3: TGTGCCAGCAGTGAACAGCGCACAGATACGCAGTATTTT. Its protein product is CASSEQRTDTQYF.

This sequence joins TRBV7-2 and TRBJ1-2; perhaps TRBD1 as D (5 bases). Trimming cost V 5 bases and J 4 bases, with 14 bases left between them. CDR3 size: 14 residues. The germline V gene has CDR1 SGHTA and CDR2 FQGNSA. CDR3 in DNA: TGTGCCAGCAGCCCCAGGGTAGAGGTCTATGGCTACACCTTC. It is translated as CASSPRVEVYGYTF.

This rearrangement joins TRBV6-5 to TRBJ2-5; 10 bases are shared with TRBD1. V shed 1 base and J 5 bases; nucleotides not matched to a gene: 4. Germline lookup yields CDR1 MNHEY and CDR2 SVGAGI. The CDR3 consists of 15 residues. This CDR3 is CASSYYGTGEETQYF. The DNA for the CDR3 is TGTGCCAGCAGTTACTATGGGACAGGGGAGGAGACCCAGTACTTC.

CDR3 amino acids: CASSQELAGGPEQFF. The CDR3 DNA follows: TGTGCCAGCAGCCAAGAGCTAGCGGGGGGGCCTGAGCAGTTCTTC. The chain uses TRBV3-1 (or the pseudogene TRBV3-2) and TRBJ2-1, with TRBD2 identical over 12 bases. There are 15 residues in the CDR3. Looked up from germline, CDR1 is LGHDT and CDR2 is YNNKEL (reference sequence). V was clipped by 0 bases and J by 9 bases; unmatched bases: 3.

The rearrangement links TRBV7-9 to TRBJ1-6; 9 positions agree with TRBD1. With 3 bases clipped from V and 8 bases from J, the junction kept 5 bases outside the gene matches. Germline V CDR1 and CDR2: SEHNR, FQNEAQ (reference sequence). The CDR3 extends over 15 amino acids. CDR3 nucleotides: TGTGCCAGCAGCTTTGCCGGGACAGGGTATTCACCCCTCCACTTT. Residues: CASSFAGTGYSPLHF. The variable domain in full, completed from reference TRBV7-9 and TRBJ1-6, reads DTGVSQNPRHKITKRGQNVTFRCDPISEHNRLYWYRQTLGQGPEFLTYFQNEAQLEKSRLLSDRFSAERPKGSFSTLEIQRTEQGDSAMYLCASSFAGTGYSPLHFGNGTRLTVT.

The V gene is TRBV7-9, the J gene TRBJ2-2, with 7 bases that match TRBD2. The V gene's germline CDR1 is SEHNR and CDR2 FQNEAQ (reference sequence). This CDR3 region has 15 residues. After removal of 6 bases from V and 5 bases from J, the junction contained 9 bases not matched to a gene. This CDR3 reads CASSWSRDYTGELFF. Here the CDR3 DNA reads TGTGCCAGCAGTTGGTCCCGGGACTATACCGGGGAGCTGTTTTTT.

The genes are TRBV6-2 or TRBV6-3 and TRBJ2-5; D is unclear. V lost 3 bases and J 2 bases, leaving 13 bases between the germline ends. The V gene's germline CDR1 is MNHEY and CDR2 SVGEGT. The CDR3 consists of 15 residues. The CDR3 is CASSYRLGVQETQYF. Here the CDR3 DNA reads TGTGCCAGCAGTTATAGGCTTGGCGTTCAAGAGACCCAGTACTTC.

The V and J genes are TRBV25-1 and TRBJ2-5; either TRBD1 or TRBD2 may supply D (5 bases each). Trimming cost V 4 bases and J 4 bases, with 13 bases left between them. The V gene's germline CDR1 is MGHDK and CDR2 SYGVNS. The CDR3 spans 14 residues. Here the CDR3 DNA reads TGTGCCAGCAGTGCCGACAGAGGAGGAGAGACCCAGTACTTC. This translates into CASSADRGGETQYF. Drawing the rest from reference TRBV25-1 and TRBJ2-5, the complete variable domain is EADIYQTPRYLVIGTGKKITLECSQTMGHDKMYWYQQDPGMELHLIHYSYGVNSTEKGDLSSESTVSRIRTEHFPLTLESARPSHTSQYLCASSADRGGETQYFGPGTRLLVL.

Only one count was recorded for this clone. V is TRBV27 and J is TRBJ2-1, with TRBD2 matching 7 bases. V shed 5 bases, J shed 4 bases, and the junction held 8 bases outside the gene matches. CDR1 is MNHEY and CDR2 is SMNVEV in the germline V gene (reference sequence). CDR3 length equals 15 residues. The CDR3 DNA is TGTGCCAGCAGTCGAGCGGGGCGGAGTTACAATGAGCAGTTCTTC. The encoded protein is CASSRAGRSYNEQFF.

The chain carries TRBV10-2 and TRBJ1-4, with TRBD1 identical over 8 bases. Unmatched junction bases numbered 12, after V lost 5 bases and J lost 7 bases. The CDR3 spans 16 residues. From germline, CDR1 is WSHSY and CDR2 SAAADI. CDR3 sequence: CASSRLDRGASEKLFF. DNA of the CDR3: TGCGCCAGCAGTCGGCTCGACAGGGGAGCAAGTGAAAAACTGTTTTTT.

In nucleotides, the CDR3 is TGTGCCAGCAGTTTATTCGGTTCCACTGAAGCTTTCTTT. It encodes CASSLFGSTEAFF. The gene calls are TRBV28 and TRBJ1-1; D gene ambiguous. The CDR3 spans 13 residues. The V gene's germline CDR1 is MDHEN and CDR2 SYDVKM. The V end was cut by 1 base, the J end by 4 bases, with 7 bases between.

This rearrangement joins TRBV6-1 to TRBJ2-2, with D possibly TRBD2 on 5 matching bases. Between the trimmed V and J ends, which lost 1 base and 6 bases, there was a span of 9 bases. Per germline, CDR1 MNHNS and CDR2 SASEGT. CDR3 length: 14 amino acids. Here the CDR3 reads CASSEVRVSGELFF. In nucleotides, the CDR3 is TGTGCCAGCAGTGAAGTGAGGGTGTCCGGGGAGCTGTTTTTT.

This chain connects TRBV6-5 to TRBJ2-7, with a weak D call TRBD1 (6 bases). CDR1 and CDR2 from the germline V gene are MNHEY and SVGAGI. V shed 6 bases and J shed 3 bases, with 15 bases lying between them. This CDR3 is built from 14 residues. CDR3 loop: CASRTGDLNYEQYF. The CDR3 nucleotides read TGTGCCAGCAGGACAGGTGATCTGAACTACGAGCAGTACTTC.

The chain employs TRBV11-2 and TRBJ2-7; 7 nucleotides agree with TRBD2. Germline-derived CDR1 and CDR2 are SGHAT and FQNNGV. The CDR3 is made up of 14 amino acids. V dropped 6 bases and J dropped 7; count of bases not matched to a gene: 12. The CDR3 nucleotides are TGTGCCAGCAGGCGAGGGACTAAGGAAGTGGAGCAGTACTTC. As protein: CASRRGTKEVEQYF.

The rearrangement joins TRBV18 to TRBJ1-2; 9 nucleotides align to TRBD1. The CDR3 is made up of 18 amino acids. V gave up 1 base and J gave up 1 base; unmatched junction bases: 10. CDR1 is KGHSH, CDR2 LQKENI, per germline. The CDR3 region has the DNA TGTGCCAGCTCACCACTTGCGGACAGGGGACCCTTTAACTATGGCTACACCTTC. Its translation: CASSPLADRGPFNYGYTF. The full variable domain, its missing parts supplied by reference TRBV18 and TRBJ1-2, is NAGVMQNPRHLVRRRGQEARLRCSPMKGHSHVYWYRQLPEEGLKFMVYLQKENIIDESGMPKERFSAEFPKEGPSILRIQQVVRGDSAAYFCASSPLADRGPFNYGYTFGSGTRLTVV.

The chain uses TRBV19 and TRBJ2-7, with TRBD2 matching over 8 bases. From germline, CDR1 is LNHDA and CDR2 SQIVND (reference sequence). CDR3 length equals 16 residues. J gave up 4 bases and V 1 base, and 9 bases lay outside the gene matches. The CDR3 region is CASSIASGGAIYEQYF. CDR3 nucleotide sequence: TGTGCCAGTAGTATAGCGTCCGGGGGGGCGATTTACGAGCAGTACTTC.

This clone occurred a few times. The V call is TRBV7-8, the J call TRBJ1-2, with no clear D. V lost 0 bases and J lost 1, with 6 bases in between. The germline V gene has CDR1 SGHVS and CDR2 FQNEAQ. This CDR3 is 14 amino acids long. CDR3 in DNA: TGTGCCAGCAGCTTAGCAGCCAATAACTATGGCTACACCTTC. Translated: CASSLAANNYGYTF.

This clone appeared once. The CDR3 reads CAATPNLARVSDTQYF. The CDR3 DNA follows: TGTGCCGCAACTCCCAATCTAGCAAGGGTCTCAGATACGCAGTATTTT. This chain joins TRBV5-4 and TRBJ2-3; weak D call: TRBD2 (5 bases). V shed 10 bases and J shed 4 bases, with 25 bases lying between them. The germline V gene encodes CDR1 SGHNT and CDR2 YYREEE (reference sequence). This CDR3 has 16 amino acids.

The CDR3 sequence is CASSLTLGAGDETQYF. For the CDR3, the DNA is TGTGCCAGCAGCTTAACCCTTGGAGCAGGGGACGAGACCCAGTACTTC. The chain couples TRBV11-2 to TRBJ2-5, with D tentatively TRBD1 (6 bases). CDR1 SGHAT and CDR2 FQNNGV come from the germline V gene. The CDR3 spans 16 residues. V lost 2 bases and J 5 bases, leaving 18 bases between the germline ends.